This TCR beta chain was profiled in a study of cytomegalovirus exposure and HLA in healthy donors. In the case of this clone: Its antigen is currently unknown.

Whole-study findings and limits: TRBV6-2, TRBV6-3 and some other V segments were excluded as indistinguishable. In a later analysis, donors in an Asian-associated ancestry cluster reportedly had fewer N-insertions in productive TCRs than the cohort mean.

Germline CDR1 and CDR2: MGHRA and YSYEKL. V gave up 2 bases and J gave up 6 bases; unmatched junction bases: 3. The CDR3 loop spans 14 amino acids. The PCR ran on 60 Vbeta and 13 Jbeta primers. Profiled with immunoSEQ multiplex PCR; TCRdb holds only in-frame clones, not every one. This table holds 55,000 to 85,000 clones. The study sampled nominally healthy donors, though unrecorded immune exposures were likely. The sequenced sample was PBMCs. The gene calls are TRBV4-1 and TRBJ1-5; TRBD1 matches 8 bases. This receptor was obtained from a female donor in good health and CMV-seropositive. The CDR3 coding sequence is TGCGCCAGCAGCCAAATACAGGGGGGTCAGCCCCAGCATTTT. Amino acid sequence: CASSQIQGGQPQHF.